One sample yielded the 2 T cell receptor beta chains listed below, sequenced in a study of cytomegalovirus exposure and HLA in healthy donors (dated 2017 in TCRdb). The library relied on the immunoSEQ multiplex PCR assay. For the multiplex PCR, a mixture combining 60 forward primers for TCR Vbeta segments and 13 reverse primers for TCR Jbeta segments was used. TCRdb re-hosts the immuneACCESS table, in-frame sequences only. Its copies lack some clones; in the studies checked, an unresolved V gene accounts for under half of them, and the cause for the rest is not known. The sample data list 130,000 to 150,000 clones, and approximately 70% of these were observed just once. Of the sample, under 15% is held by the ten largest clones. Sequenced material: PBMCs. The receptors were gathered from a human donor in good health.

The rearrangement uses TRBV15 and TRBJ1-3; a weak D match, TRBD1 (6 bases). Trimming shortened V by 0 bases and J by 0 bases, and 9 bases separated the two germline ends. Germline V gene data show CDR1 as LNHNV and CDR2 as YYDKDF (reference sequence). The CDR3 has 16 amino acids. The CDR3 coding sequence is TGTGCCACCAGCAGAGATAGGGGGGGCTCTGGAAACACCATATATTTT. This encodes CATSRDRGGSGNTIYF. The full variable domain, in which reference TRBV15 and TRBJ1-3 provide the parts outside the CDR3, is DAMVIQNPRYQVTQFGKPVTLSCSQTLNHNVMYWYQQKSSQAPKLLFHYYDKDFNNEADTPDNFQSRRPNTSFCFLDIRSPGLGDTAMYLCATSRDRGGSGNTIYFGEGSWLTVV.

The chain uses TRBV5-1 and TRBJ2-1, with 8 nucleotides matching TRBD2. The V gene's germline CDR1 is SGHRS and CDR2 YFSETQ. V trimming: 0 bases; J trimming: 8 bases; junction bases outside the gene matches: 19. The CDR3 extends over 19 amino acids. This chain's CDR3 is CASSLAGREYSGEPDEQFF. The CDR3 region has the DNA TGCGCCAGCAGCTTGGCCGGGCGGGAGTATAGCGGGGAGCCGGATGAGCAGTTCTTC.